This T cell receptor beta chain emerged from a study of identical twins. Each cDNA held unique molecular identifiers, and template switching gave it a universal primer site. TCRdb processed the 5' RACE reads anew with MiXCR; each CDR3 protein has one entry. The sample yields approximately 500,000 distinct CDR3 sequences, about 24% seen once. Germline assignment: CDR1 SGHDT and CDR2 YYEEEE. The length of the CDR3 is 16 residues. The V gene end was trimmed by 2 bases and the J gene end by 3 bases; junction bases not matched to a gene: 6. These sequences were also reported in another study, on T cells expressing NK-cell markers.

The chain uses TRBV5-6 and TRBJ2-7, with TRBD2 matching 12 bases. The TCR comes from a woman under 30 in good health. Sequencing used CD4+ T cells sorted from blood. This CDR3 is CASSFGLAGWYYEQYF. The CDR3 bases are TGTGCCAGCAGCTTCGGACTAGCGGGATGGTACTACGAGCAGTACTTC.